This T cell receptor (beta chain) is drawn from a study of blood T cells in healthy people across ages. This CDR3 is built from 17 residues. Trimming removed 0 bases at V and 7 bases at J, with 21 bases between. Germline V gene sequence: CDR1 SQVTM, CDR2 ANQGSEA. A J-beta primer mix and a sample-barcoded 5' primer were used in a second PCR of about 7 to 12 cycles. TCRdb re-derived calls from the 5' RACE reads in MiXCR, one entry per CDR3 protein. The table shows some 800,000 distinct CDR3 sequences, with roughly 44% occurring only once. The receptor's source is a man aged 60-69 years in good health. J is TRBJ1-4 and V is TRBV29-1, with D maybe TRBD1 (5 bases). The sample was blood. CDR3 sequence reads: CSVEDPHGTQSREKLFF. DNA for the CDR3: TGCAGCGTTGAAGACCCCCACGGGACGCAAAGCCGTGAAAAACTGTTTTTT.